A selection of T cell receptor beta chains follows, all from one sample in a study of tumor-infiltrating lymphocytes in primary liver carcinoma. TCRdb analysed the multiplex PCR reads with MiXCR anew, one entry per CDR3 protein. In the table there are 100,000 or so distinct CDR3 sequences, approximately 70% of which are singletons. Sequenced sample: liver tumor tissue from sampling region 2. The source is a woman aged 55-70 years with primary liver carcinoma and hepatitis B virus infection. CDR3s include the opening cysteine and the closing phenylalanine or tryptophan. Each record gives: J gene, V gene, D gene, clone size, CDR3 DNA, CDR3 protein. The D gene is left open where the match is weak. Clone size appears in some rows only: once, few, many, or a class for an expanded clone.

>TRBJ1-5|TRBV12-3/TRBV12-4|TRBD1|once
TGTGCCAGCAGGCCTGACAGGGAGAATCAGTGCCAGCATTTT
CASRPDRENQCQHF
>TRBJ2-2|TRBV7-8|TRBD2|many
TGTGCCAGCACCTCGAGCGGGAGATTAGCGACCGGGGAGCTGTTTTTT
CASTSSGRLATGELFF
>TRBJ2-2|TRBV5-6|TRBD2|many
TGTGCCAGCACCGGGGGACTAAACACCGGGGAGCTGTTTTTT
CASTGGLNTGELFF
>TRBJ2-3|TRBV30|NA|NA
TGTGCCTGGAGTACTCCGCCGACAAGAACCTCCACAGATACGCAGTATTTT
CAWSTPPTRTSTDTQYF
>TRBJ2-3|TRBV29-1|TRBD2|NA
TGTAACGTGATGCGGGGGAACACAGATACGCAGTATTTT
CNVMRGNTDTQYF
>TRBJ1-2|TRBV29-1|NA|NA
TGCAGCGTTGAGCAGTGCGATGGCTATGGATACACCTTC
CSVEQCDGYGYTF
>TRBJ2-7|TRBV7-8|NA|NA
TGTGCCAGCAGCTTAGGTGGCGAGATAGGGATCGAGCAGTACTTC
CASSLGGEIGIEQYF
>TRBJ2-5|TRBV2|TRBD2|NA
TGTGCCAGCGGTGGGGGGGGACTAGCGGGAGGAGAGATCCAGTACTTC
CASGGGGLAGGEIQYF
>TRBJ1-1|TRBV5-4|TRBD1|many
TGTGCCAGCAGCTTGGGGGGGACAGGGAGCAACACTGAAGCTTTCTTT
CASSLGGTGSNTEAFF
>TRBJ2-3|TRBV5-4|NA|NA
TGTGTCAGCAGCTGGGGACCGTACACAGATACGCAGTATTTT
CVSSWGPYTDTQYF
>TRBJ2-5|TRBV6-5|NA|many
TGTGCCAGCAGTTACGGCCCTTGGGAGACCCAGTACTTC
CASSYGPWETQYF
>TRBJ1-2|TRBV19|NA|many
TGTGCCAGTAGTATAGATCACGGCGGCTGGAGAGGCTACACCTTC
CASSIDHGGWRGYTF
>TRBJ1-2|TRBV29-1|TRBD1|NA
TGCAGCGTTGGGATGGGACAGGGACCGGGGTATGGCTACACCTTC
CSVGMGQGPGYGYTF
>TRBJ2-3|TRBV11-2|TRBD2|NA
TGTGCCGGCAACTTAGGGGGACTAGCGTACACGTCAGATACGCAGTATTTT
CAGNLGGLAYTSDTQYF
>TRBJ1-2|TRBV6-6|NA|NA
TGTGTCATCGGACGGGGGGGAGGAGCGATTGGCTACACCTTC
CVIGRGGGAIGYTF
>TRBJ2-1|TRBV6-2/TRBV6-3|TRBD1|NA
TGTGCCAGCAGACAGGGGTACAATCAGCAGTTCTTC
CASRQGYNQQFF
>TRBJ2-5|TRBV6-6|NA|NA
TGTGCCAGCAGAAGATCCATAGGAGGGTCAGAGACCCAATACTTC
CASRRSIGGSETQYF
>TRBJ2-3|TRBV29-1|NA|few
TGCAGCGTTGATGAACTATCAGCAGATACGCAGTATTTT
CSVDELSADTQYF
>TRBJ2-7|TRBV11-2|TRBD1|NA
TGTGCCAGCAGCGGCACGACAGGGGCCCTCCTCTCCTACGAGCAGTACTTC
CASSGTTGALLSYEQYF
>TRBJ2-3|TRBV28|TRBD2|many
TGTGCCAGCAGTCCCCCCCCGAGCGCCGGGGGAGGGACGCAGTATTTT
CASSPPPSAGGGTQYF
>TRBJ2-7|TRBV2|TRBD2|NA
TGTGCCAGCAGTGAATGGGCCTACCGCCCGGTTAGCGGGAGCCACTCCTACGAGCAGTACTTC
CASSEWAYRPVSGSHSYEQYF
>TRBJ1-4|TRBV5-5|NA|NA
TGTGCCAGCACCGTGACGACATTTAAAAAACTGTTTTTT
CASTVTTFKKLFF
>TRBJ2-1|TRBV5-1|NA|NA
TGCGCCAGCATATCCGACGCCACCAATGAGCAGTTCTTC
CASISDATNEQFF
>TRBJ1-4|TRBV7-8|NA|many
TGTGCCAGCAGCTCAGTCCCTGCAACTAATGAAAAACTGTTTTTT
CASSSVPATNEKLFF
>TRBJ1-1|TRBV11-2|NA|NA
TGTACCATCAGCTTAGGGCCGGAGGTGAATACTGAAGCTTTCTTT
CTISLGPEVNTEAFF
>TRBJ2-1|TRBV28|TRBD1|NA
TGTGCCTGCAGTCGCAACAGGGGGCGGTACTATGAGCAGTTCTTC
CACSRNRGRYYEQFF
>TRBJ2-7|TRBV11-2|NA|NA
TGTGCCAGCAGCTACGGCGGGATGAACTCGGGAAGCGAACAGTACTTC
CASSYGGMNSGSEQYF
>TRBJ2-1|TRBV6-6|NA|NA
TGTGCTAACAGTTACTTGGGTGCTGAGCAGTTCTTC
CANSYLGAEQFF
>TRBJ1-1|TRBV25-1|NA|many
TGTGCCAGCAGTGAGGTTGGGCCTGGAGGTTTCTTT
CASSEVGPGGFF
>TRBJ2-7|TRBV10-3|TRBD2|NA
TGTGCCATCTGTACCAAACTGGGACTAGCGGGAAACGAGCAGTACTTC
CAICTKLGLAGNEQYF
>TRBJ2-3|TRBV4-1|NA|NA
TGCGCCAGCAGCCAAGGGGCCCAACGGGGAATTCACACAGATACGCGGTATTTT
CASSQGAQRGIHTDTRYF
>TRBJ2-2|TRBV11-3|NA|NA
TGCGCCAGCAGCTTAGGTGTCCGGACAGACACGAACACCGGGGAGCTGTTTTTT
CASSLGVRTDTNTGELFF
>TRBJ1-2|TRBV6-5|NA|NA
TGTGCCAGCAGCAAGTATAAGGGGGGCTACACCTTC
CASSKYKGGYTF
>TRBJ2-6|TRBV6-1|NA|many
TGTGCCAGCAAGTACGACCACTCTGGGGCCAACGTCCTGACTTTC
CASKYDHSGANVLTF
>TRBJ2-7|TRBV6-1|TRBD2|NA
TGTGCCGGTAGTTGGACTAGCGGGAGCAACTACGAGCAGTACTTC
CAGSWTSGSNYEQYF
>TRBJ2-1|TRBV4-1|TRBD2|NA
TGCGCCAGCAGCCCAATTCCCGGGACTAGCTTCGAGAGCTCCTACAACAAGGAGTTCTTT
CASSPIPGTSFESSYNKEFF
>TRBJ2-2|TRBV11-2|TRBD2|medium-sized
TGTGCCAGCAGCTTTTCGACTAGCGGGGGGGTGGCCACCGGGGAGCTGTTTTTT
CASSFSTSGGVATGELFF
>TRBJ2-2|TRBV4-2|TRBD2|NA
TGTGCCAGCAGCCAACAAGCGGGCGGGAGGGGCACCGGGGAGCTGTTTTTT
CASSQQAGGRGTGELFF
>TRBJ2-7|TRBV11-1|NA|NA
TGTGCCATCAGTATCCTACAGGGACCCTCCTACGAGCAGTACTTC
CAISILQGPSYEQYF
>TRBJ1-6|TRBV29-1|NA|NA
TGCAGCGCCGGACATGTTGGGTATTCACCCCCCCACTTT
CSAGHVGYSPPHF
>TRBJ2-5|TRBV28|TRBD1|NA
TGTGCCAGCAGTTACCTGGGACAGGGGGGGAAAGAGACCCAGTACTTC
CASSYLGQGGKETQYF
>TRBJ2-6|TRBV4-1|NA|NA
TGCGCCGGCAGCCAAGACTCCAGGATCTCTGGGGCGAACGTCCTGACTTTC
CAGSQDSRISGANVLTF
>TRBJ2-1|TRBV29-1|NA|NA
TGCAGGGCAATCCATCGGGGGGCACTTAATGTGCAGTCCTTC
CRAIHRGALNVQSF
>TRBJ1-5|TRBV19|NA|few
TGTGCCAGTACCTATGGGGGATTCAATCAGCCCCAGCATTTT
CASTYGGFNQPQHF
>TRBJ1-1|TRBV11-3|NA|NA
TGTACCAACACCCTGACCGTCGGGGGTATGACTGAAGCTATCTTT
CTNTLTVGGMTEAIF